These 14 T cell receptor beta chains were all obtained from the same sample, sequenced in a study of human T cells and chemical hapten exposure. Regarding time point: patch test 3, about 24 weeks after DPC sensitization. Specified treatment: therapeutic diphenylcyclopropenone sensitization with weekly scalp DPC. TCRdb ran MiXCR on the RACE reads and lists one entry per CDR3 protein. The repertoire holds roughly 50,000 distinct CDR3 sequences, with approximately 9.9% as singletons. Sequenced here: whole blood, sampled in connection with sensitization to the hapten diphenylcyclopropenone (DPC). These receptors came from a woman aged 40 to 50 with alopecia areata. Some clones in this sample may be carry-over from other donors' samples.

This clonotype was found many times. V is TRBV5-1 and J is TRBJ1-1; D might be TRBD1 (6 bases). V was cut by 2 bases and J by 7 bases, with 9 bases left in between. CDR1 and CDR2 from the germline V gene are SGHRS and YFSETQ. This CDR3 is 12 amino acids long. This chain's CDR3 is CASSFEGGEAFF. Written as DNA, the CDR3 is TGCGCCAGCAGCTTCGAGGGGGGTGAAGCTTTCTTT.

This chain connects TRBV28 to TRBJ1-1; D gene uncertain. CDR1 is MDHEN and CDR2 is SYDVKM in the germline V gene. Trimming pared 0 bases from V and 3 bases from J, leaving 2 bases between. The CDR3 is 12 amino acids. This chain's CDR3 is CASSLWDTEAFF. The CDR3 DNA sequence: TGTGCCAGCAGTTTATGGGACACTGAAGCTTTCTTT.

This clonotype was observed many times. The chain uses TRBV7-7 and TRBJ2-3; 7 nucleotides align to TRBD2. Losses at the gene ends were 3 bases for V and 0 bases for J; bases not matched to a gene: 3. This CDR3 has 15 amino acids. The germline CDR1 and CDR2 sequences are SSHAT and FNYEAQ (reference sequence). CDR3 amino acids: CASSLSGVSTDTQYF. CDR3 sequence (DNA): TGTGCCAGCAGCTTGAGCGGGGTGAGCACAGATACGCAGTATTTT. Together with reference TRBV7-7 and TRBJ2-3, the CDR3 gives the full variable domain: GAGVSQSPRYKVTKRGQDVTLRCDPISSHATLYWYQQALGQGPEFLTYFNYEAQPDKSGLPSDRFSAERPEGSISTLTIQRTEQRDSAMYRCASSLSGVSTDTQYFGPGTRLTVL.

This clonotype was observed a few times. The chain combines TRBV6-2 or TRBV6-3 with TRBJ1-6, with D possibly TRBD1 on 5 matching bases. CDR1 and CDR2 from the germline V gene are MNHEY and SVGEGT. CDR3 size: 14 residues. The V and J ends lost 8 bases and 7 bases respectively, with 15 bases between them. Written as DNA, the CDR3 is TGTGCCAGCTACGGGACGCAGCGCAATTCACCCCTCCACTTT. Protein product: CASYGTQRNSPLHF.

The chain has TRBV7-8 and TRBJ2-7; D is possibly TRBD1 (6 bases). V lost 1 base and J 2 bases, leaving 12 bases between the germline ends. In germline, CDR1 is SGHVS, CDR2 FQNEAQ. The CDR3 loop spans 15 amino acids. The CDR3 nucleotides are TGTGCCAGCAGCTTAGGAGACAGGAAACCCTACGAGCAGTACTTC. It encodes CASSLGDRKPYEQYF.

The J gene is TRBJ1-5, the V gene TRBV6-1; 8 bases match TRBD1. V was pared by 7 bases and J by 4 bases, with 6 bases of the junction left unmatched. The CDR3 length is 14 residues. Germline CDR1 MNHNS, CDR2 SASEGT. CDR3 amino acids: CASIRTGTNQPQHF. The CDR3 DNA follows: TGTGCCAGCATCAGGACAGGGACTAATCAGCCCCAGCATTTT.

J is TRBJ2-2 and V is TRBV12-3 or TRBV12-4; 8 bases line up with TRBD1. V trimming: 8 bases; J trimming: 7 bases; junction bases outside the gene matches: 12. The CDR3 is 15 residues long. The CDR3 reads CASGRGQVDGGELFF. The DNA for the CDR3 is TGTGCCAGCGGAAGGGGACAGGTGGATGGCGGGGAGCTGTTTTTT.

This sequence joins TRBV7-2 and TRBJ1-4; D not resolved. From germline, CDR1 is SGHTA and CDR2 FQGNSA. Trimming left V 5 bases short and J 4 bases short, with 11 bases between. CDR3 length equals 14 residues. CDR3 nucleotides: TGTGCCAGCAGCCCGTGGGAGAGTAATGAAAAACTGTTTTTT. It specifies CASSPWESNEKLFF. Complete variable domain (other parts from reference TRBV7-2 and TRBJ1-4): GAGVSQSPSNKVTEKGKDVELRCDPISGHTALYWYRQSLGQGLEFLIYFQGNSAPDKSGLPSDRFSAERTGGSVSTLTIQRTQQEDSAVYLCASSPWESNEKLFFGSGTQLSVL.

The chain has TRBV12-3 or TRBV12-4 and TRBJ1-3; perhaps TRBD1 as D (5 bases). The CDR3 consists of 15 residues. Trimming removed 6 bases at V and 0 bases at J, with 12 bases between. CDR3 region: CASRTPGVSGNTIYF. The CDR3 DNA sequence: TGTGCCAGCAGAACCCCGGGGGTCTCTGGAAACACCATATATTTT.

This clonotype was observed at least ten times. The genes are TRBV28 and TRBJ1-2; D remains unclear. The CDR3 runs 12 residues. The ends were cut back, 2 bases at V and 7 bases at J, with 8 bases in the middle. Germline V CDR1 and CDR2: MDHEN, SYDVKM. In DNA, the CDR3 is TGTGCCAGCAGTTTAGGTCCTATTGGCTACACCTTC. Its protein is CASSLGPIGYTF.

The sample holds a few counts of this clonotype. The chain employs TRBV20-1 and TRBJ1-1, with TRBD1 matching 7 bases. CDR1 and CDR2 (germline): DFQATT, SNEGSKA (reference sequence). This CDR3 comprises 11 residues. The CDR3 DNA sequence: TGCAGCTCGGGACAGTACACTGAAGCTTTCTTT. This encodes CSSGQYTEAFF.

This chain joins TRBV11-1 and TRBJ1-6, with 7 bases that match TRBD1. The CDR3 totals 12 residues. V shed 2 bases, J shed 13 bases, and the junction held 2 bases outside the gene matches. Germline CDR1 reads SGHAT; CDR2 reads FQDESV (reference sequence). CDR3 region: CASSLPGGPLHF. The CDR3 DNA reads as TGTGCCAGCAGCTTACCAGGGGGGCCCCTCCACTTT.

This clonotype was seen a handful of times. The rearrangement links TRBV14 to TRBJ2-7; a possible D gene is TRBD2 (5 bases). Germline V gene lookup returns CDR1 SGHDN and CDR2 FVKESK. The CDR3 is 16 amino acids. The germline V and J ends were trimmed by 0 bases and 2 bases, with 14 bases remaining between them. CDR3 in amino acids: CASSQEGWQEAYEQYF. In nucleotides, the CDR3 is TGTGCCAGCAGCCAAGAAGGGTGGCAGGAGGCCTACGAGCAGTACTTC. The whole variable domain, remainder taken from reference TRBV14 and TRBJ2-7, is EAGVTQFPSHSVIEKGQTVTLRCDPISGHDNLYWYRRVMGKEIKFLLHFVKESKQDESGMPNNRFLAERTGGTYSTLKVQPAELEDSGVYFCASSQEGWQEAYEQYFGPGTRLTVT.

This clonotype was counted ten times or more. The chain is built from TRBV20-1 and TRBJ2-7; either TRBD1 or TRBD2 may fit D (6 bases each). V lost 3 bases and J lost 3, with 15 bases in between. Germline V CDR1 and CDR2: DFQATT, SNEGSKA (reference sequence). The CDR3 spans 14 residues. In DNA, the CDR3 is TGCAGTGCTAGTGGCAGGGGACTCATCTACGAGCAGTACTTC. Its protein product is CSASGRGLIYEQYF.